A selection of T cell receptor beta chains follows, all from one sample in a study of T cells after yellow fever vaccination. Each CDR3 protein gets one entry after TCRdb re-called the 5' RACE reads with MiXCR. Found here are 300,000 or so distinct CDR3 sequences, approximately 12% of them singletons; the top ten hold 0.4% to 0.65%. The input for sequencing was CD4+ T cells sorted from PBMCs, taken 45 days after the yellow fever booster vaccination. The receptors come from a man aged 30-40 years who received the YFV17D yellow fever vaccine. CDR3s include the opening cysteine and the closing phenylalanine or tryptophan. The order of the fields is J gene, D gene, clone size, V gene, CDR3 protein, CDR3 DNA. D genes are given only for firm matches. Clone sizes are given selectively: once, few, many, or a class where the clone is expanded.

TRBJ2-7 | - | few | TRBV5-1 | CASSTGAGMGEQYF | TGCGCCAGCAGCACCGGGGCCGGGATGGGCGAGCAGTACTTC
TRBJ2-7 | TRBD2 | few | TRBV5-1 | CASSPLAGVEGQYF | TGCGCCAGCAGCCCTCTAGCGGGAGTCGAGGGGCAGTACTTC
TRBJ2-5 | - | - | TRBV4-3 | CASSQQHSYETQYF | TGCGCCAGCAGCCAACAGCATTCGTACGAGACCCAGTACTTC
TRBJ2-7 | - | few | TRBV4-3 | CASSQDYRALEQYF | TGCGCCAGCAGCCAAGATTACAGGGCTCTCGAGCAGTACTTC
TRBJ2-1 | TRBD2 | few | TRBV11-2 | CASSLQMSWASGTNEQFF | TGTGCCAGCAGTTTACAAATGTCGTGGGCTAGCGGGACCAATGAGCAGTTCTTC
TRBJ2-5 | - | few | TRBV20-1 | CSARVTPGRQETQYF | TGCAGTGCTAGGGTAACACCGGGACGGCAAGAGACCCAGTACTTC
TRBJ2-2 | - | few | TRBV4-3 | CASSTRPRSSLEELFF | TGCGCCAGCTCGACCAGGCCCCGATCATCTTTGGAGGAGCTGTTTTTT
TRBJ2-5 | TRBD2 | many | TRBV6-1 | CASSRTSGQETQYF | TGTGCCAGCAGCCGGACTAGCGGCCAAGAGACCCAGTACTTC
TRBJ2-1 | - | few | TRBV10-3 | CAISRPTDWGEQFF | TGTGCCATCAGCCGCCCTACCGACTGGGGTGAGCAGTTCTTC
TRBJ2-1 | - | - | TRBV7-2 | CASSLRGGYNEQFF | TGTGCCAGCAGCTTGAGGGGCGGGTACAATGAGCAGTTCTTC
TRBJ1-1 | - | few | TRBV9 | CASSVTKAGNTEAFF | TGTGCCAGCAGCGTGACAAAGGCAGGAAACACTGAAGCTTTCTTT
TRBJ2-3 | - | few | TRBV15 | CATSRGNRADTQYF | TGTGCCACCAGCAGAGGGAACAGGGCAGATACGCAGTATTTT
TRBJ2-3 | TRBD2 | - | TRBV5-1 | CASSQGLAGQLPLSRDTQYF | TGCGCCAGCAGCCAAGGACTAGCGGGACAACTACCCCTTTCGAGGGATACGCAGTATTTT
TRBJ2-7 | TRBD1 | - | TRBV12-3/TRBV12-4 | CASSLAMGQRHYEQYF | TGTGCCAGCAGTTTAGCAATGGGACAGCGGCACTACGAGCAGTACTTC
TRBJ1-5 | - | few | TRBV12-3/TRBV12-4 | CASSRAGFGNQPQHF | TGTGCCAGCAGCCGGGCAGGTTTCGGCAATCAGCCCCAGCATTTT
TRBJ2-2 | - | - | TRBV5-6 | CASSFRRLGGELFF | TGTGCCAGCAGCTTCCGGCGGCTGGGTGGGGAGCTGTTTTTT
TRBJ2-5 | TRBD2 | - | TRBV7-1 | CASRQGLAGLKETQYF | TGCGCCAGCAGGCAGGGGCTAGCGGGGCTAAAAGAGACCCAGTACTTC
TRBJ2-7 | - | - | TRBV9 | CASSVRRETGYEQYF | TGTGCCAGCAGCGTAAGACGGGAGACCGGCTACGAGCAGTACTTC
TRBJ2-3 | - | few | TRBV20-1 | CSARDGKGSDTQYF | TGCAGTGCTAGAGACGGGAAAGGATCAGATACGCAGTATTTT
TRBJ2-5 | TRBD1 | few | TRBV5-1 | CASRGTGGQQETQYF | TGCGCCAGCAGGGGGACAGGGGGACAGCAAGAGACCCAGTACTTC
TRBJ2-5 | - | - | TRBV6-5 | CASSSTGGTQYF | TGTGCCAGCAGTTCCACTGGGGGGACCCAGTACTTC
TRBJ2-2 | TRBD2 | once | TRBV28 | CASSLGLAGVGELFF | TGTGCCAGCAGTTTAGGTCTAGCGGGAGTCGGGGAGCTGTTTTTT
TRBJ2-2 | TRBD2 | - | TRBV12-3/TRBV12-4 | CASLGLAGRTGELFF | TGTGCCAGCCTGGGACTAGCGGGAAGGACCGGGGAGCTGTTTTTT
TRBJ2-5 | TRBD2 | few | TRBV5-1 | CASSLARTSGQETQYF | TGCGCCAGCAGCTTGGCCCGGACTAGCGGGCAAGAGACCCAGTACTTC
TRBJ2-7 | - | few | TRBV6-1 | CATRNLGLYEQYF | TGTGCCACCCGCAATCTGGGTCTATACGAGCAGTACTTC
TRBJ2-1 | TRBD2 | - | TRBV5-1 | CASSSGDYNEQFF | TGCGCCAGCAGCAGCGGGGACTACAATGAGCAGTTCTTC
TRBJ1-6 | TRBD1 | many | TRBV25-1 | CASSPSTGRTLHF | TGTGCCAGCAGTCCCTCGACAGGGCGAACCCTCCACTTT
TRBJ2-1 | - | - | TRBV21-1 | CASRSWRARNEQFF | TGTGCCAGCAGAAGTTGGAGGGCTCGCAATGAGCAGTTCTTC
TRBJ1-5 | - | many | TRBV20-1 | CSARGGLNQPQHF | TGCAGTGCTAGAGGAGGGCTGAATCAGCCCCAGCATTTT
TRBJ2-3 | TRBD2 | few | TRBV13 | CASSLISGKNTDTQYF | TGTGCCAGCAGCTTAATCAGCGGGAAGAACACAGATACGCAGTATTTT
TRBJ2-5 | TRBD1 | - | TRBV5-1 | CASSWTGGAGETQYF | TGCGCCAGCAGCTGGACAGGGGGCGCGGGGGAGACCCAGTACTTC
TRBJ2-1 | TRBD1 | few | TRBV5-1 | CASSLVRRGPQGDEQFF | TGCGCCAGCAGCTTGGTCCGTCGGGGCCCGCAGGGGGATGAGCAGTTCTTC
TRBJ2-7 | - | - | TRBV9 | CASSVGLRDSEGYEQYF | TGTGCCAGCAGCGTAGGATTGCGGGACAGTGAAGGGTACGAGCAGTACTTC
TRBJ2-2 | - | few | TRBV21-1 | CASSKSERDVGELFF | TGTGCCAGCAGCAAGTCCGAGAGGGATGTCGGGGAGCTGTTTTTT
TRBJ2-1 | TRBD2 | many | TRBV11-2 | CASSRRTSGSNEQFF | TGTGCCAGCAGCCGACGGACTAGCGGGAGCAATGAGCAGTTCTTC
TRBJ2-5 | - | few | TRBV20-1 | CSGVWGRETQYF | TGCAGTGGGGTATGGGGCCGGGAGACCCAGTACTTC
TRBJ2-3 | - | - | TRBV20-1 | CSAHRDAWTQCF | TGCAGTGCTCACCGGGATGCGTGGACGCAGTGTTTT
TRBJ2-1 | - | many | TRBV4-3 | CASSQGKRDEQFF | TGCGCCAGCAGCCAGGGGAAGCGGGATGAGCAGTTCTTC
TRBJ2-1 | TRBD2 | - | TRBV20-1 | CSVTAGLFDEQFF | TGCAGTGTAACAGCGGGGCTTTTCGATGAGCAGTTCTTC
TRBJ2-7 | - | few | TRBV20-1 | CSARVGGTYEQYF | TGCAGTGCTAGAGTAGGGGGGACCTACGAGCAGTACTTC
TRBJ1-1 | - | few | TRBV4-3 | CASSQERLGTEAFF | TGCGCCAGCAGCCAAGAAAGACTTGGCACTGAAGCTTTCTTT
TRBJ1-6 | - | - | TRBV7-2 | CASSPLGSPLHF | TGTGCCAGCAGCCCGTTAGGCTCACCCCTCCACTTT
TRBJ2-1 | - | - | TRBV24-1 | CATSERDNEQFF | TGTGCCACCAGTGAAAGAGACAATGAGCAGTTCTTC
TRBJ2-5 | - | few | TRBV15 | CATSKGETQYF | TGTGCCACCAGCAAGGGAGAGACCCAGTACTTC
TRBJ2-7 | TRBD2 | - | TRBV12-3/TRBV12-4 | CASNRGRLAGAYEQYF | TGTGCCAGCAATCGGGGCCGACTAGCGGGGGCCTACGAGCAGTACTTC
TRBJ1-4 | TRBD1 | - | TRBV14 | CASSPTGGLNEKLFF | TGTGCCAGCAGCCCGACAGGGGGTTTAAATGAAAAACTGTTTTTT
TRBJ1-2 | TRBD1 | few | TRBV20-1 | CSARDPQGTGDYGYTF | TGCAGTGCTAGGGATCCCCAAGGGACAGGGGACTATGGCTACACCTTC
TRBJ2-3 | - | few | TRBV5-1 | CASSFRREGDTQYF | TGCGCCAGCAGCTTTAGGCGGGAAGGAGATACGCAGTATTTT
TRBJ1-5 | - | few | TRBV20-1 | CSASGNYNQPQHF | TGCAGTGCTAGCGGGAACTATAATCAGCCCCAGCATTTT
TRBJ2-2 | - | - | TRBV5-1 | CASRVETGELFF | TGCGCCAGCAGGGTGGAAACCGGGGAGCTGTTTTTT
TRBJ2-1 | TRBD2 | - | TRBV5-1 | CASSIVAGSYNEQFF | TGCGCCAGCAGCATCGTAGCGGGTTCCTACAATGAGCAGTTCTTC
TRBJ2-7 | TRBD2 | - | TRBV7-2 | CASSLRASGSREQYF | TGTGCCAGCAGCTTACGTGCTAGCGGGAGTCGAGAGCAGTACTTC
TRBJ2-7 | TRBD2 | many | TRBV4-2 | CASSTSGAYEQYF | TGTGCCAGCAGTACTAGCGGGGCCTACGAGCAGTACTTC
TRBJ1-4 | - | few | TRBV6-5 | CASSYRRAGNEKLFF | TGTGCCAGCAGTTACCGCAGGGCCGGTAATGAAAAACTGTTTTTT
TRBJ2-5 | TRBD2 | - | TRBV5-1 | CASSPIAGVETQYF | TGCGCCAGCAGCCCCATAGCGGGAGTAGAGACCCAGTACTTC